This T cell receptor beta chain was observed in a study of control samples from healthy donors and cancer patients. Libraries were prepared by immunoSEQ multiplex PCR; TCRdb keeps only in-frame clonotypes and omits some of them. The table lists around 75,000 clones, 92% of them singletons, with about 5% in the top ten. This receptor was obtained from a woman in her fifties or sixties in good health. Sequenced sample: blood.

This CDR3 is CASSLSSGRVYGEQFF. The CDR3 nucleotides are TGTGCCAGCAGCTTATCTAGCGGGAGAGTTTACGGTGAGCAGTTCTTC. V usage is TRBV7-3 and J usage is TRBJ2-1; TRBD2 matches 10 bases. CDR1 and CDR2 (germline): SGHTA, FQGTGA. This CDR3 is 16 amino acids long. The J segment lost 9 bases and the V segment lost 2 bases, leaving 10 bases of the junction unmatched.